This T cell receptor beta chain appears in the sequencing data of a study of T cells in Graves' hyperthyroidism and ophthalmopathy. General study results and limits: The model's output predicted ophthalmopathy at a median of approximately 6.5 months prior to onset. Separating ophthalmopathy from stable hyperthyroidism was achieved by a 13 V-J model.

The sample holds a few counts of this clonotype. The antigen is undetermined. Researchers amplified the TCR beta CDR3 regions from RNA transcripts. When the TCR CDR3 underwent first-round RT-PCR, the HTBI primer set was used. TCRdb re-derived calls from the multiplex PCR reads in MiXCR, one entry per CDR3 protein. The sample includes hundreds of thousands of distinct CDR3 sequences, less than 25% of them seen just once. The V gene lost 3 bases and the J gene lost 5 bases, with 13 bases spanning the gap. The CDR3 loop spans 14 amino acids. The V gene's germline CDR1 is LNHNV and CDR2 YYDKDF (reference sequence).

The clonotype comes from a man between 25 and 39 years old with Graves' ophthalmopathy. The sample was blood. The chain uses TRBV15 and TRBJ2-5, with D possibly TRBD2 on 5 matching bases. CDR3 DNA sequence: TGTGCCACCAGCAGTTTGGGAGTTACTGAGACCCAGTACTTC. Its translation: CATSSLGVTETQYF.